These 12 T cell receptor beta chains came from one sample sequenced in a study of tumor-infiltrating lymphocytes in primary liver carcinoma. Unsorted whole blood served as the source of blood RNA, and germline DNA was extracted as well. The template, about 540 ng total RNA, yielded TCR beta cDNA made with a constant-region primer. Slightly modified ARM-PCR served as the procedure for the TCR beta libraries. These libraries came from three rounds of nested multiplex PCR. TRBV1-TRBV30 forward primers paired with a C-beta reverse primer were used in the first two PCR rounds, which ran about 11 cycles each. One entry per CDR3 protein results from TCRdb running MiXCR on the multiplex PCR reads. This sample yields fewer than 400,000 distinct CDR3 sequences, of which approximately 65% are seen a single time; 9% to 10% belongs to the top ten. The specimen was peripheral blood. These receptors came from a man aged 40-49 years with primary liver carcinoma and hepatitis B virus infection.

Of note for this clonotype: This may be a read error: a much more frequent sequence differs by one nucleotide. The V gene is TRBV29-1, the J gene TRBJ2-3; 8 bases agree with TRBD2. The CDR3 length is 16 residues. CDR1 and CDR2 (germline): SQVTM, ANQGSEA. J lost 3 bases, V lost 3 bases, and 11 bases had no gene match. The CDR3 is CSVDDREGLHTDTQYF. The CDR3 DNA sequence: TGCAGCGTTGATGATCGGGAGGGCCTCCATACAGATACGCAGTATTTT.

This sequence joins TRBV6-5 and TRBJ2-3; TRBD2 agrees at 12 bases. With V trimmed by 6 bases and J by 3 bases, 7 bases remained unmatched. Germline values: CDR1 MNHEY, CDR2 SVGAGI. The CDR3 contains 16 residues. Written as DNA, the CDR3 is TGTGCCAGCAGCCGAAGGACTAGCGGGGTTACAGATACGCAGTATTTT. Translated, it gives CASSRRTSGVTDTQYF.

This clonotype appeared a single time. Given a much more abundant clone one base away, this may be a read error. This chain connects TRBV6-2 or TRBV6-3 to TRBJ1-6, with D unresolved. CDR1 is MNHEY, CDR2 SVGEGT, per germline. CDR3 size: 14 residues. Trimming removed 0 bases from V and 10 bases from J, with 10 bases in between. CDR3 sequence reads: CASSYSAAGSPLHF. The DNA of the CDR3 is TGTGCCAGCAGTTACTCGGCAGCTGGGTCACCCCTCCACTTT.

The rearrangement links TRBV6-1 to TRBJ2-3; 8 nucleotides align to TRBD2. This CDR3 is built from 14 residues. From germline, CDR1 is MNHNS and CDR2 SASEGT. Trimming cost V 6 bases and J 2 bases; bases outside gene matches: 4. The CDR3 nucleotides are TGTGCCAGCAGACTAGCGGTGATCACAGATACGCAGTATTTT. Its translation: CASRLAVITDTQYF.

The CDR3 bases are TGTGCCCGGTCAGGGGTGCGTGAAAAACTGTTTTTT. It encodes CARSGVREKLFF. The rearrangement links TRBV30 to TRBJ1-4, with a tentative D call TRBD1 (6 bases). V was cut by 8 bases and J by 7 bases, with 14 bases left in between. The CDR3 covers 12 residues. Per germline, CDR1 GTSNPN and CDR2 SVGIG (reference sequence).

Comments on this clonotype: Possible read error: a much larger clone is one base away. This chain uses TRBV6-2 or TRBV6-3 with TRBJ1-3, with a weak D call TRBD1 (5 bases). The CDR3 sequence is 14 residues long. Germline CDR1 and CDR2: MNHEY and SVGEGT. The CDR3 reads CSSTHRLSGNTIYF. The CDR3 coding sequence is TGTTCCAGCACCCACAGGCTCTCTGGAAACACCATATATTTT.

The chain employs TRBV5-6 and TRBJ2-5, with a tentative D call TRBD2 (6 bases). This CDR3 is built from 14 residues. The V gene's germline CDR1 is SGHDT and CDR2 YYEEEE. V was clipped by 5 bases and J by 3 bases, with 14 bases between them. The CDR3 region is CASSDAAGKETQYF. CDR3 sequence (DNA): TGTGCCAGCAGTGACGCGGCGGGGAAAGAGACCCAGTACTTC. The whole variable domain, remainder taken from reference TRBV5-6 and TRBJ2-5, is DAGVTQSPTHLIKTRGQQVTLRCSPKSGHDTVSWYQQALGQGPQFIFQYYEEEERQRGNFPDRFSGHQFPNYSSELNVNALLLGDSALYLCASSDAAGKETQYFGPGTRLLVL.

On this clonotype: This sequence may be a read error, since a much larger clone differs from it by one base. The chain recombines TRBV6-2 or TRBV6-3 with TRBJ2-7; tentative D call: TRBD1 (5 bases). V lost 6 bases, J lost 3 bases, and 9 bases lay in between. Looked up from germline, CDR1 is MNHEY and CDR2 is SVGEGT. The CDR3 contains 12 residues. CDR3 in amino acids: CASRSGIYEQYF. In DNA, the CDR3 is TGTGCCAGCAGATCAGGGATCTACGAGCAGTACTTC.

This clonotype was observed at least ten times. The chain joins TRBV6-5 to TRBJ1-5; no definite D call. Germline V gives CDR1 MNHEY, CDR2 SVGAGI. V lost 0 bases and J 0 bases, leaving 6 bases between the germline ends. The CDR3 loop spans 15 amino acids. The CDR3 bases are TGTGCCAGCAGTTACTCAGTTAATAGCAATCAGCCCCAGCATTTT. Protein: CASSYSVNSNQPQHF.

The V gene is TRBV14, the J gene TRBJ1-1; perhaps TRBD1 as D (6 bases). The V end lost 5 bases, the J end lost 5 bases, and 15 bases lay between the germline ends. Germline V gene sequence: CDR1 SGHDN, CDR2 FVKESK. The CDR3 sequence is 14 residues long. The CDR3 bases are TGTGCCAGCAGCTACAGGGCGGGGGGGACTGAAGCTTTCTTT. Translating gives CASSYRAGGTEAFF. The full variable domain, completed using reference TRBV14 and TRBJ1-1, is EAGVTQFPSHSVIEKGQTVTLRCDPISGHDNLYWYRRVMGKEIKFLLHFVKESKQDESGMPNNRFLAERTGGTYSTLKVQPAELEDSGVYFCASSYRAGGTEAFFGQGTRLTVV.

This clonotype was observed at least ten times. The chain recombines TRBV5-5 with TRBJ2-1, with TRBD2 matching over 11 bases. The CDR3 has 14 amino acids. V shed 0 bases, J shed 8 bases, and the junction held 1 base outside the gene matches. Per germline, CDR1 SGHKS and CDR2 YYEKEE (reference sequence). The CDR3 sequence is CASSLDSGRDEQFF. The DNA for the CDR3 is TGTGCCAGCAGCTTGGATAGCGGGAGGGATGAGCAGTTCTTC. Variable domain in full (rest from reference TRBV5-5 and TRBJ2-1): DAGVTQSPTHLIKTRGQQVTLRCSPISGHKSVSWYQQVLGQGPQFIFQYYEKEERGRGNFPDRFSARQFPNYSSELNVNALLLGDSALYLCASSLDSGRDEQFFGPGTRLTVL.

In the case of this clonotype: Germline is not matched at one junction end, which may reflect a read error. The chain links TRBV6-5 to TRBJ2-3, with D unclear. This CDR3 contains 15 residues. Germline lookup yields CDR1 MNHEY and CDR2 SVGAGI. CDR3 region: CASSRTDSRTDTQCF. In nucleotides, the CDR3 is TGTGCCAGCAGCCGGACCGATTCCCGAACAGATACGCAGTGTTTT.